Shown below are 10 T cell receptor beta chains from a single sample sequenced in a study of somatic mutations in cytotoxic T cells in rheumatoid arthritis. Data came from immunoSEQ multiplex PCR; TCRdb stores just in-frame clones and leaves some out. Seen here are over 10,000 clones, around 86% observed once, and the top ten hold 13% to 15%. The sample comprised CD8+ T cells sorted from blood. These receptors originate from a woman aged 60-75 years in good health.

J is TRBJ2-5 and V is TRBV6-6; D may be TRBD1 (5 bases). The ends were cut back, 2 bases at V and 2 bases at J, with 9 bases in the middle. The CDR3 has 14 amino acids. CDR1 MNHNY and CDR2 SVGAGI come from the germline V gene (reference sequence). CDR3 loop: CASSYRGRQETQYF. CDR3 nucleotide sequence: TGTGCCAGCAGTTACAGGGGCCGGCAAGAGACCCAGTACTTC.

This chain connects TRBV12-5 to TRBJ2-3; TRBD1 agrees at 11 bases. V lost 3 bases to trimming and J lost 8 bases; unmatched junction nucleotides: 4. CDR3 size: 14 residues. The germline V gene has CDR1 LGHNT and CDR2 FRNRAP. DNA for the CDR3: TGTGCTAGTGGTTTAGGGACAGGGGGTGGTACGCAGTATTTT. Its translation: CASGLGTGGGTQYF. The full variable domain, its missing parts supplied by reference TRBV12-5 and TRBJ2-3, is DARVTQTPRHKVTEMGQEVTMRCQPILGHNTVFWYRQTMMQGLELLAYFRNRAPLDDSGMPKDRFSAEMPDATLATLKIQPSEPRDSAVYFCASGLGTGGGTQYFGPGTRLTVL.

A word on this clone: Sequence at one end of the junction differs from germline and may be a read error. The chain employs TRBV7-7 and TRBJ2-5, with 9 bases lining up with TRBD1. Germline V gene lookup returns CDR1 SSHAT and CDR2 FNYEAQ (reference sequence). The CDR3 has 15 amino acids. CDR3 nucleotide sequence: TGTGCTAGCAGCTTCGGGACAGGGACCCAAGAGACCCAGTACTTC. This translates into CASSFGTGTQETQYF.

The rearrangement joins TRBV6-1 to TRBJ2-2, with TRBD2 matching 8 bases. J lost 6 bases, V lost 7 bases, and 7 bases had no gene match. Germline CDR1 MNHNS, CDR2 SASEGT. The CDR3 has 14 amino acids. CDR3: CASIPRTSSGELFF. DNA of the CDR3: TGTGCCAGCATTCCGCGGACTAGCTCCGGGGAGCTGTTTTTT.

The rearrangement joins TRBV5-6 to TRBJ2-1; a possible D gene is TRBD1 (6 bases). The CDR3 is 16 residues long. Looked up from germline, CDR1 is SGHDT and CDR2 is YYEEEE. Trimming shortened V by 2 bases and J by 4 bases, and 16 bases separated the two germline ends. The CDR3 DNA reads TGTGCCAGCAGCTTAGATATCCAGGGGTCGTACAATGAGCAGTTCTTC. It encodes CASSLDIQGSYNEQFF.

The CDR3 is CASSLEPGEGEQFF. The CDR3 DNA reads TGTGCCAGCAGCTTGGAGCCCGGGGAGGGTGAGCAGTTCTTC. This chain connects TRBV5-4 to TRBJ2-1; 7 nucleotides match TRBD2. Germline V gene lookup returns CDR1 SGHNT and CDR2 YYREEE (reference sequence). V lost 0 bases, J lost 9 bases, and 6 bases stayed unmatched. This CDR3 contains 14 residues.

V is TRBV6-5 and J is TRBJ1-2; TRBD1 matches at 8 bases. The germline CDR1 and CDR2 sequences are MNHEY and SVGAGI. V was pared by 0 bases and J by 6 bases, with 3 bases of the junction left unmatched. This CDR3 comprises 14 residues. CDR3 nucleotide sequence: TGTGCCAGCAGTTACTCGGAGACAGGGGATGGCTACACCTTC. It is translated as CASSYSETGDGYTF.

The J gene is TRBJ1-2, the V gene TRBV27, with D perhaps matching TRBD1 (5 bases). CDR3 length: 12 residues. Looked up from germline, CDR1 is MNHEY and CDR2 is SMNVEV (reference sequence). Trimming pared 10 bases from V and 6 bases from J, leaving 15 bases between. This chain's CDR3 is CATKTGGDGYTF. CDR3 DNA: TGTGCCACAAAAACCGGAGGGGATGGCTACACCTTC.

The genes are TRBV23-1 and TRBJ2-7; D is unresolved. TRBV23-1 is treated as an ORF (open reading frame) with a function not yet certain. Between the trimmed V and J ends, which lost 8 bases and 6 bases, there was a span of 11 bases. The CDR3 consists of 11 residues. CDR3 coding DNA: TGCGCCAGCGAACTTCCAGGCGAGCAGTACGTC. Its translation: CASELPGEQYV.

This chain links TRBV28 with TRBJ2-5; no firm D call. The J call is doubtful: the DNA matches TRBJ2-7 better. Germline V gives CDR1 MDHEN, CDR2 SYDVKM. The CDR3 extends over 11 amino acids. The CDR3 region is CASSLLGEQYF. The CDR3 DNA is TGTGCCAGCAGTTTATTGGGCGAGCAGTACTTC.